A selection of T cell receptor beta chains follows, all from one sample in a study of CD8 T cells in Susac syndrome. Each CDR3 protein gets one entry after TCRdb re-called the immunoSEQ multiplex PCR reads with MiXCR. The sample holds approximately 170,000 distinct CDR3 sequences, roughly 95% seen once. The sequencing sample was made of CD4+ T cells from PBMCs. Source of these receptors: a human donor with multiple sclerosis. Both conserved end residues are part of each CDR3. The order of the fields is D gene, J gene, clone size, V gene, CDR3 DNA, CDR3 protein. D genes are given only for firm matches. The size entry is marked missing in some rows and otherwise reads once, few, many or a size class.

D gene: .
J gene: TRBJ2-5
clone size: .
V gene: TRBV18
CDR3 DNA: TGTGCCAGCTCACCACCTCAGCCGCAGGCAGAGACCCAGTACTTC
CDR3 protein: CASSPPQPQAETQYF

D gene: .
J gene: TRBJ2-5
clone size: .
V gene: TRBV6-4
CDR3 DNA: TGTGCCAGCAGGCAGGGAGAAGAGACCCAGTACTTC
CDR3 protein: CASRQGEETQYF

D gene: TRBD2
J gene: TRBJ2-5
clone size: .
V gene: TRBV12-3/TRBV12-4
CDR3 DNA: TGTGCCAGCACTCAAAGCTCCGGGACTAGCGTTGGCGAGACCCAGTACTTC
CDR3 protein: CASTQSSGTSVGETQYF

D gene: .
J gene: TRBJ2-5
clone size: .
V gene: TRBV28
CDR3 DNA: TGTGCCAGCACCCAACAGTATCAAGAGACCCAGTACTTC
CDR3 protein: CASTQQYQETQYF

D gene: .
J gene: TRBJ2-5
clone size: .
V gene: TRBV27
CDR3 DNA: TGTGCCAGCGTTGCGGGGACCCAGTACTTC
CDR3 protein: CASVAGTQYF

D gene: .
J gene: TRBJ1-2
clone size: few
V gene: TRBV6-1
CDR3 DNA: TGTGCCAGCAGAGAAACAGGGTTTGGCTACACCTTC
CDR3 protein: CASRETGFGYTF

D gene: TRBD2
J gene: TRBJ2-7
clone size: .
V gene: TRBV11-2
CDR3 DNA: TGTGCCAGCAGCAATAGCGGGTCTCACTTAGGGGAGCAGTACTTC
CDR3 protein: CASSNSGSHLGEQYF

D gene: .
J gene: TRBJ2-5
clone size: .
V gene: TRBV4-3
CDR3 DNA: TGCGCCAGCAGCCAAGATTGGGGGGAGACCCAGTACTTC
CDR3 protein: CASSQDWGETQYF

D gene: .
J gene: TRBJ1-1
clone size: .
V gene: TRBV6-2/TRBV6-3
CDR3 DNA: TGTGCCAGCACCTTTAGGGGGGGAACGAACACTGAAGCTTTCTTT
CDR3 protein: CASTFRGGTNTEAFF

D gene: .
J gene: TRBJ2-7
clone size: once
V gene: TRBV30
CDR3 DNA: TGTGCCTGGAGTCTGGGACTTTCCTACGAGCAGTACTTC
CDR3 protein: CAWSLGLSYEQYF

D gene: .
J gene: TRBJ1-2
clone size: .
V gene: TRBV6-2/TRBV6-3
CDR3 DNA: TGTGCCAGCAGTTACGAGAGAAACTATGGCTACACCTTC
CDR3 protein: CASSYERNYGYTF

D gene: .
J gene: TRBJ1-4
clone size: .
V gene: TRBV7-2
CDR3 DNA: TGTGCCAGCAGCCCAGGGGCGGGGACAAGCGAAAAACTGTTTTTT
CDR3 protein: CASSPGAGTSEKLFF

D gene: .
J gene: TRBJ1-5
clone size: .
V gene: TRBV12-3/TRBV12-4
CDR3 DNA: TGTGCCAGCAGTTACGGTCAGCCCCAGCATTTT
CDR3 protein: CASSYGQPQHF

D gene: TRBD2
J gene: TRBJ2-7
clone size: once
V gene: TRBV28
CDR3 DNA: TGTGCCAGCAGTTTACGGGGGGGAGACTACGAGCAGTACTTC
CDR3 protein: CASSLRGGDYEQYF

D gene: .
J gene: TRBJ2-1
clone size: .
V gene: TRBV2
CDR3 DNA: TGTGCCAGCAGTGTTCAGACGGGGGAGCAGTTCTTC
CDR3 protein: CASSVQTGEQFF

D gene: .
J gene: TRBJ2-1
clone size: .
V gene: TRBV21-1
CDR3 DNA: TGTGCCAGCAGCAAAGTCAGCGTTAGCTCCTACAATGAGCAGTTCTTC
CDR3 protein: CASSKVSVSSYNEQFF

D gene: .
J gene: TRBJ2-7
clone size: .
V gene: TRBV20-1
CDR3 DNA: TGCAGTGCTACGAAGGGATCCGAGCAGTACTTC
CDR3 protein: CSATKGSEQYF

D gene: .
J gene: TRBJ2-2
clone size: .
V gene: TRBV24-1
CDR3 DNA: TGTGCCACCAGTGATTCGTACAAAGCGAACACCGGGGAGCTGTTTTTT
CDR3 protein: CATSDSYKANTGELFF

D gene: .
J gene: TRBJ1-1
clone size: .
V gene: TRBV14
CDR3 DNA: TGTGCCAGCAGCCAAGGGCGGTTCCTGAACACTGAAGCTTTCTTT
CDR3 protein: CASSQGRFLNTEAFF

D gene: TRBD2
J gene: TRBJ2-7
clone size: .
V gene: TRBV20-1
CDR3 DNA: TGCAGTGCTAGACCTAGCGGGAACTCCCCCTACGAGCAGTACTTC
CDR3 protein: CSARPSGNSPYEQYF

D gene: .
J gene: TRBJ1-4
clone size: .
V gene: TRBV7-2
CDR3 DNA: TGTGCCAGCAGCTTAGTTGGCAGTAGTGGAGGACTGTTTTTT
CDR3 protein: CASSLVGSSGGLFF

D gene: .
J gene: TRBJ2-7
clone size: .
V gene: TRBV20-1
CDR3 DNA: TGCAGTGCTAGAGATAGTCAGGGGATCAACCACGAGCAGTACTTC
CDR3 protein: CSARDSQGINHEQYF